The source of this T cell receptor beta chain is a study of blood T cells in healthy people across ages (dated by TCRdb to the mid-2010s). Regarding the research as a whole: In model experiments, template switching captured roughly one uniquely barcoded TCR beta cDNA molecule for every two T cells. Age-related changes in TCR beta repertoire diversity were measured in the study by deep sequencing normalized with unique cDNA molecular identifiers. The donors were split into four age groups: young (average about 15 years), middle-aged (39), aged (62) and long-lived (about 82). To avoid experimental bias, donors of different ages were distributed randomly across sequencing lanes. For two donors (one aged 18 to 30 and one aged 80 or older), the study analyzed two additional independent replicas of 1 million unique cDNA reads from the same blood draw.

Libraries were constructed by 5' RACE. Sequencing took place on an Illumina HiSeq 2500. A second PCR of roughly 7 to 12 cycles was performed with a sample-barcoded 5' primer and a J-beta primer mix. Each TCR beta cDNA molecule received a unique molecular identifier from a template-switch 5' adaptor carrying 12 random nucleotides. Each sample yielded at least 2.5 million CDR3-containing paired-end reads. First-strand cDNA was synthesized from all RNA with the Mint cDNA synthesis kit, primed by a TRBC-specific oligonucleotide. All cDNA was treated with uracil-DNA glycosylase and then went through a first 18-cycle PCR with the universal primers M1SS and BC2_uni_R. As for the original processing: For normalization, 1 million high-quality reads were randomly selected from each sample, with every read carrying a distinct molecular identifier. Instead of being binned into consensus sequences, reads that shared molecular identifiers were thrown out. MiTCR, run with a Q25 quality threshold and the strictest error-elimination algorithm, handled CDR3 identification, clonotype clustering and error correction. A nonparametric unseen species model with Euler transformation was used to estimate a lower bound on total TCR beta diversity. The public reads were quality trimmed at Q25 with fastp and then assembled into clones with MiXCR by TCRdb, keeping productive beta chains. Rows are unified per CDR3 protein, each entry keeping the most common DNA and genes. In this record, the V and J calls reflect TCRdb's handling and not the investigators' own analysis. This sample is represented by some 1 million distinct CDR3 sequences; under 45% of them were singletons. Around 18% of the sample is in the top ten clones.

Donors were 35 to 40 systemically healthy Caucasian individuals from Russia aged roughly 6 to 90 years. Around 10 milliliters of peripheral blood were collected from each donor into EDTA-treated Vacutainer tubes. PBMCs were isolated by Ficoll-Paque density-gradient centrifugation, with at least 7 million obtained per sample. Total RNA, at least 6 micrograms per sample, was extracted from PBMCs with Trizol reagent. For every donor, an aliquot of PBMCs went through flow cytometry to measure the percentages of naive CD45RAhigh/CD27high T cells. With regard to this clonotype: Its antigen is unknown. The record has no base qualities; no much larger clone is one base away.

What the study reported, not specific to this receptor: A strong correlation was found between observed TCR beta diversity and the percentage of naive T cells measured by flow cytometry. As age increased, observed TCR beta diversity per million T cells dropped in a roughly linear way, and a significant reduction was already evident by age about 40. Donor CMV infection status was unknown, potentially confounding age-related changes in expanded clonotypes. The long-lived group showed more naive CD4+ T cells, fewer expanded clones and increased TCR diversity than the aged group, suggesting age selection. Estimates of total diversity based on one million sequenced T cells were regarded as lower bounds and as underestimates. Because profiling used bulk unsorted PBMCs, naive and antigen-experienced compartments could not be compared conclusively.

The source material was blood. This TCR was sampled from a woman in her sixties in good health.

The encoded CDR3 is CASSYLAGEPSSYNEQFF. The DNA reads TGTGCCAGCAGTTACCTGGCGGGGGAACCAAGCTCCTACAATGAGCAGTTCTTC. The sequence links TRBV6-5 to TRBJ2-1, with 7 central nucleotides matching TRBD2. According to the germline V gene, CDR1 reads MNHEY and CDR2 reads SVGAGI. V has 2 bases trimmed and J has 0 bases trimmed; junction bases matching no gene number 10. CDR3 length: 18 amino acids, cysteine to phenylalanine. Here the CDR3 DNA is all that survives: 54 bases in frame from base 1.